This T cell receptor (beta chain) was obtained from a study of OX40 agonist ivuxolimab in advanced cancers. Overall study context: Patients assigned to dose escalation were diagnosed with hepatocellular carcinoma, melanoma, renal cell or head and neck cancer. Under the entry rules, prior anti-PD-1, anti-PD-L1 or anti-CTLA-4 therapy was allowed, and roughly 43% had some.

The germline V gene encodes CDR1 MNHEY and CDR2 SVGAGI. This CDR3 is 15 amino acids long. Trimming removed 2 bases at V and 4 bases at J, with 14 bases between. To note about this clone: What it recognizes is unknown.

Only in-frame clones appear in the TCRdb table, and some are missing; sequencing was by immunoSEQ multiplex PCR. The sample yields roughly 73,000 clones, roughly 86% seen once. Whole-study results and caveats: By week 6 at 0.1 to 3.0 mg/kg, blood CD4+ and CD8+ T cells had expanded clonally. Low normalized T-cell clonal expansion also characterized some of the nonresponders.

The sample consisted of CD4+ or CD8+ T cells sorted from blood, taken in a trial of the OX40 agonist ivuxolimab. This receptor was taken from an adult with an advanced solid tumor such as melanoma, head and neck, liver or kidney cancer. The rearrangement links TRBV6-5 to TRBJ1-2; TRBD1 is a possible D gene (5 bases). In nucleotides, the CDR3 is TGTGCCAGCAGTTACCCCGTCGGGGGAGGCTATGGCTACACCTTC. Protein: CASSYPVGGGYGYTF.